This entry features one T cell receptor beta chain sequence. The target of this receptor is not known. No base-level quality is on record; no much larger clone is a single base apart. Sequencing used an Illumina HiSeq 2500. Quantitative 5'-RACE with molecular barcodes was used to prepare TCR beta libraries. The authors processed their data as follows. A new computational method based on a probabilistic model of VDJ rearrangement was used to identify disease-linked TCR variants. In TCRdb, the public reads were trimmed at Q25 with fastp and aligned with MiXCR, with productive beta chains retained. Every entry covers one CDR3 protein and lists the most common genes and DNA from its rows. The V and J calls and clone size are TCRdb's, not the authors'. A total of around 430,000 distinct CDR3 sequences appear in this sample, roughly a sixth of them only once. The top ten constitute 0.95% to 1.1% of the sample.

The CDR3, cysteine through phenylalanine, is 13 amino acids long. This entry keeps only the CDR3 DNA: 39 bases, framed from base 1. V is trimmed back by 6 bases and J by 5 bases, and the junction contains 4 bases that no gene match accounts for. This record belongs to a study of CD8 T cells in ankylosing spondylitis (dated by TCRdb to the late 2010s). About the investigation overall: The study set out to find disease-linked TCR variants by profiling T cell receptor beta repertoires in ankylosing spondylitis patients and healthy donors. Peripheral blood was sampled, and synovial fluid was additionally collected from ankylosing spondylitis patients. The full study cohort comprised around 23 ankylosing spondylitis patients and some 110 healthy donors. General findings and caveats noted by the study authors: Some motif variants had previously been reported in the synovial fluid and blood of reactive arthritis patients, which suggests shared mechanisms of disease initiation. The disease-linked clones were reported as significantly enriched in matched synovial fluid samples from ankylosing spondylitis patients. A TCR beta motif made up of seven or eight highly homologous amino acid variants appeared to be characteristic of blood from ankylosing spondylitis patients. A CD8+ phenotype was shown by the disease-linked clones, which were found at relatively low frequencies in peripheral blood.

This chain is built from TRBV12-3 or TRBV12-4 and TRBJ1-2, and TRBD1 matches 9 of the central bases. The TCR sequence derives from a male donor with ankylosing spondylitis. Material: blood, either unsorted or a sorted T cell fraction (not recorded which). The CDR3 region reads CASSSDRGYGYTF. In nucleotides, the sequence is TGTGCCAGCAGCTCAGACAGGGGGTATGGCTACACCTTC.